This T cell receptor (beta chain) was captured in a study of T cell responses to AZD1222 COVID-19 vaccine. General study findings and limits: Females outnumbered males among donors, who were mostly white British; clonal diversity was possibly underestimated. Reportedly, nearly half of unique spike TCRs recognized epitopes outside B.1.351/B.1.1.7 mutations. Baseline testing showed seropositivity in only 6 or 7 AZD1222 recipients.

As regards this clone: The antigen remains unidentified.

The J segment lost 4 bases and the V segment lost 0 bases, leaving 10 bases of the junction unmatched. The CDR3 loop spans 17 amino acids. The germline V gene has CDR1 SGDLS and CDR2 YYNGEE. TCRdb's copy holds only in-frame clones and misses some; the assay was immunoSEQ multiplex PCR. The data show tens of thousands of clones, with 85% to 95% seen just once and 3.5% to 5.5% held by the top ten. Source: peripheral blood, taken on day 0 of MenACWY control vaccination. This TCR was recovered from an adult in good health. This sequence joins TRBV9 and TRBJ2-5, with TRBD2 matching 9 bases. The CDR3 DNA sequence: TGTGCCAGCAGCGTAGCTGATAAACTAGCGGGCCGAGAGACCCAGTACTTC. Translating gives CASSVADKLAGRETQYF. The entire variable domain, with the rest obtained from reference TRBV9 and TRBJ2-5, is as follows: DSGVTQTPKHLITATGQRVTLRCSPRSGDLSVYWYQQSLDQGLQFLIQYYNGEERAKGNILERFSAQQFPDLHSELNLSSLELGDSALYFCASSVADKLAGRETQYFGPGTRLLVL.